The T cell receptor beta chain under discussion was sequenced for a study of shared clonotypes between healthy human individuals. Method: immunoSEQ multiplex PCR; TCRdb's copy keeps in-frame clones and lacks some. Found here are around 2,000,000 clones, just under 95% of them singletons; the top ten hold 0.9% to 1.3%. The naive CD8 population came from CD45RO-negative cells selected for CCR7, without terminally differentiated effector memory CD45RA+ cells. Donors, healthy HIV-negative adults, lacked recent acute infections or vaccinations. Each sample came from a Caucasian adult donor living in Nashville, Tennessee. The V end lost 7 bases, the J end lost 6 bases, and 9 bases lay between the germline ends. Germline-derived CDR1 and CDR2 are MNHNS and SASEGT. The CDR3 covers 11 residues.

This TCR derives from a man aged 18 to 29 in good health. V usage is TRBV6-1 and J usage is TRBJ1-1; perhaps TRBD1 as D (5 bases). Sequenced input: naive CD8+ T cells sorted from blood. The CDR3 loop is CASMGTAEAFF. The CDR3 DNA follows: TGTGCCAGCATGGGGACGGCTGAAGCTTTCTTT.